This TCR beta chain was identified in a study of cytomegalovirus exposure and HLA in healthy donors. This clone occurred a few times. The target antigen is unknown. PCR was performed using 60 Vbeta and 13 Jbeta primers. Authors' methods: Approximately 11 million of the 75 million to 95 million unique TCR beta chains counted in a later analysis were shared. Sequencing used immunoSEQ multiplex PCR; TCRdb keeps in-frame clones, though not all of them. V and J calls and clone size come straight from that table; D and trimming were deduced from the DNA. Among 200,000 or so clones listed, 70% to 85% were seen once. Broader study findings: Another analysis was done later, and it associated 16,951 TCR beta sequences with HLA alleles at 0.05 false discovery rate.

The sequence derives from a boy younger than 10 in good health and CMV-seronegative. The sequencing sample was made of PBMCs.

The CDR3 bases are TGTGCCAGCAGTGAAAGGGTCGGGAGGCAGGCTCTCTATGGCTACACCTTC. Translating gives CASSERVGRQALYGYTF. J is TRBJ1-2 and V is TRBV2; D unresolved. Germline CDR1 is SNHLY and CDR2 is FYNNEI. CDR3 length: 17 amino acids. V dropped 2 bases and J dropped 4 bases, with 20 bases sitting between them.